This TCR beta chain stems from a study of beta chain bispecific antibodies for T cell cancers. About the study: Jurkat cells expressed TRBV12-3; HPB-ALL cells expressed TRBV5-5.

Germline lookup yields CDR1 MDHEN and CDR2 SYDVKM. Germline trimming cut 7 bases from V and 0 bases from J; bases unmatched to any gene: 13. This CDR3 spans 19 amino acids. Via MiXCR, TCRdb re-called the 5' RACE reads, giving one row per CDR3 protein. The table shows about 18,000 distinct CDR3 sequences, with 2% to 2.5% occurring only once. General study results and limits: In these mixed samples, most targeted TRBV reads derived from the leukemia cell line.

This clonotype has at least ten counts. Its antigen is as yet unknown. Expansion lasted 2 to 4 days, with either anti-CD3 antibody OKT3 or CD3/CD28 beads. Sequenced material: healthy donor T cells cultured with leukemia cells. The rearrangement joins TRBV28 to TRBJ2-7, with 15 bases aligning to TRBD2. The sequence derives from a human donor in good health. Some clones in this sample may be carry-over from other donors' samples. This chain's CDR3 is CASTLGGLAGGRSSYEQYF. Written as DNA, the CDR3 is TGTGCCAGCACCCTTGGGGGACTAGCGGGGGGCAGGAGCTCCTACGAGCAGTACTTC.